This T cell receptor beta chain was sequenced in a study of tumor-infiltrating lymphocytes in localized non-small cell lung cancer. Study in general: Several tumor histologies, both smoking statuses, and some post-neoadjuvant chemotherapy samples were included. Study-level results: Only some patients had TCR sequencing, depending on available tissue.

The CDR3 covers 18 residues. With 0 bases clipped from V and 0 bases from J, the junction kept 8 bases outside the gene matches. Germline values: CDR1 SGDLS, CDR2 YYNGEE. The assay was immunoSEQ multiplex PCR, and TCRdb's table has in-frame clones only and misses some. The repertoire holds about 15,000 clones, with around 84% as singletons. With regard to this clone: Its antigen is currently unknown.

The receptor was isolated from a human donor with non-small cell lung cancer. The V gene is TRBV9, the J gene TRBJ2-1; 8 bases are a match to TRBD1. Sequencing used uninvolved lung tissue not adjacent to the tumor. DNA of the CDR3: TGTGCCAGCAGCGTAGAGGACAGGGCCCGAATCTCCTACAATGAGCAGTTCTTC. Translation gives CASSVEDRARISYNEQFF.